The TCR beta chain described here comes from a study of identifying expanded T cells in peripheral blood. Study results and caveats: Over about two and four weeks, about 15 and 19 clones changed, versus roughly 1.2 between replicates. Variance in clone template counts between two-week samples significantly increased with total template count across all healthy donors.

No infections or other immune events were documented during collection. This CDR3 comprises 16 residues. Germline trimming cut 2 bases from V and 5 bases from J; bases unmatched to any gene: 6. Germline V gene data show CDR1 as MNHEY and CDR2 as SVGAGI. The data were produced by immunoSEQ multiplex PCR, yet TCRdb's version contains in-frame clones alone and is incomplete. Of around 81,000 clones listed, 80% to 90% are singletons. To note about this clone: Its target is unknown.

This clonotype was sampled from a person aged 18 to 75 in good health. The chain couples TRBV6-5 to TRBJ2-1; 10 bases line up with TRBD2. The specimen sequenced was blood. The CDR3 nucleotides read TGTGCCAGCAGTTACCCTAGCGGGGGCCTAGACAATGAGCAGTTCTTC. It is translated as CASSYPSGGLDNEQFF.